The clone carrying this TCR beta chain appeared once. These data belong to a study of blood T cell repertoires in COVID-19. This table comes from immunoSEQ multiplex PCR, and its TCRdb copy is limited to in-frame clones, with some not included. Altogether some 360,000 clones are present, around 87% being singletons, with the ten largest covering roughly 2.1%. The CDR3 is 16 residues long. Trimming removed 3 bases from V and 5 bases from J; junction bases left unmatched: 11. Germline-derived CDR1 and CDR2 are MGHDK and SYGVNS. The TCR sequence derives from a woman in her sixties with COVID-19, enrolled during active disease. J is TRBJ2-5 and V is TRBV25-1, with 8 bases matching TRBD2. Sequences were obtained from peripheral blood. The CDR3 DNA reads as TGTGCCAGCAGTGATCCGAAAGCGGGGGTGGTCGAGACCCAGTACTTC. This gives the protein CASSDPKAGVVETQYF.